One and the same sample provided the 28 T cell receptor beta chains below, sequenced in a study of graft-versus-host responses after intestinal transplantation (dated by TCRdb to the early 2020s). Library preparation employed the immunoSEQ multiplex PCR assay. TCRdb limited this immuneACCESS table to in-frame rearrangements with V and J called. A share of clones is missing; checked studies link under half to unresolved V genes, and the rest is unexplained. Counted in this sample were 19,000 or so clones; around nine tenths of them appeared once. The top ten clonotypes cover 8% to 9.5% of the sample. Sample: PBMCs, taken about 240 days after intestinal transplant. The source of these receptors is a human patient who received an intestinal transplant, so some T cells may come from the graft donor.

This chain connects TRBV1 to TRBJ2-5; TRBD2, as called in the table, went unchecked against the DNA. TRBV1 is assigned pseudogene status. This CDR3 spans 15 amino acids. The CDR3 sequence: CTSSPQRGGQETQYF. CDR3 nucleotides: TGCACCAGCAGCCCTCAGCGGGGGGGACAAGAGACCCAGTACTTC.

The chain recombines TRBV2 with TRBJ2-5; D is ambiguous. Per the germline V gene, CDR1 is SNHLY and CDR2 is FYNNEI. Trimming removed 7 bases from V and 5 bases from J, with 8 bases in between. This CDR3 has 11 residues. The CDR3 DNA reads as TGTGCCAGCACTATAGAGGAGACCCAGTACTTC. This codes for CASTIEETQYF.

This chain joins TRBV11-3 and TRBJ2-2; D uncertain. The CDR3 is made up of 12 amino acids. The V gene's germline CDR1 is SGHNT and CDR2 YENEEA. The V end lost 5 bases, the J end lost 4 bases, and 5 bases lay between the germline ends. As DNA, the CDR3 is TGTGCCAGCAGCCTGTTCACCGGGGAGCTGTTTTTT. Its protein product is CASSLFTGELFF.

This sequence joins TRBV15 and TRBJ1-1; no clear D gene. CDR1 and CDR2 from the germline V gene are LNHNV and YYDKDF (reference sequence). CDR3 length: 16 residues. V was shortened by 3 bases and J by 8 bases, with 22 bases between the two germline ends. The DNA of the CDR3 is TGTGCCACCAGCAGTTTTAACGGTCTTCGGCCACAAGAAGCTTTCTTT. This translates into CATSSFNGLRPQEAFF.

J is TRBJ2-2 and V is TRBV6-5; possible D gene TRBD1, 6 bases. V was pared by 2 bases and J by 6 bases, with 13 bases between. This CDR3 is built from 15 residues. Germline V gene data show CDR1 as MNHEY and CDR2 as SVGAGI. The CDR3 DNA is TGTGCCAGCAGTTACCTTCCAGGGGCCCCCGGGGAGCTGTTTTTT. This gives the protein CASSYLPGAPGELFF.

This chain uses TRBV29-1 with TRBJ1-2; 9 bases agree with TRBD1. The germline gives CDR1 SQVTM, CDR2 ANQGSEA. V lost 7 bases, J lost 8 bases, and 5 bases stayed unmatched. The CDR3 consists of 11 residues. The CDR3 reads CSATGGEGYTF. CDR3 bases: TGCAGCGCCACAGGGGGCGAAGGCTACACCTTC.

The chain is built from TRBV2 and TRBJ1-1, with 7 bases matching TRBD1. Germline CDR1 reads SNHLY; CDR2 reads FYNNEI. This CDR3 comprises 12 residues. Losses at the gene ends were 5 bases for V and 10 bases for J; bases not matched to a gene: 7. The CDR3 DNA follows: TGTGCCAGCAGTTTCACGACAGGGCGAGCTTTCTTT. The encoded protein is CASSFTTGRAFF.

V is TRBV30 and J is TRBJ2-2; tentatively, D is TRBD1 or TRBD2 (5 bases each). Germline loops: CDR1 GTSNPN, CDR2 SVGIG (reference sequence). V was trimmed by 5 bases and J by 2 bases, leaving 15 bases between them. CDR3 length: 15 amino acids. The CDR3 region has the DNA TGTGCCTGGTGGCCCGGGACGGCAAACACCGGGGAGCTGTTTTTT. Translated: CAWWPGTANTGELFF.

The CDR3 sequence: CASSERPSSTEAFF. The CDR3 bases are TGTGCCAGCAGTGAACGTCCCTCGAGCACTGAAGCTTTCTTT. The chain recombines TRBV6-1 with TRBJ1-1; D remains unclear. Looked up from germline, CDR1 is MNHNS and CDR2 is SASEGT. The length of the CDR3 is 14 residues. Trimming took 2 bases from V and 4 from J, leaving 11 bases between them.

The genes are TRBV29-1 and TRBJ1-2; the match to TRBD1 covers 9 bases. Trimming removed 7 bases from V and 6 bases from J; junction bases left unmatched: 9. The CDR3 is 13 residues long. Germline V CDR1 and CDR2: SQVTM, ANQGSEA. The CDR3 DNA reads as TGCAGCGGTCGGGGGACAGGGAGGGATGGCTACACCTTC. Encoded protein: CSGRGTGRDGYTF.

This clone has only one observation. The CDR3 region is CASSSYANPGQGAGYGYTF. CDR3 sequence (DNA): TGTGCCAGCAGCTCCTACGCTAACCCGGGACAGGGGGCTGGTTATGGCTACACCTTC. This chain uses TRBV5-6 with TRBJ1-2, with 12 positions matching TRBD1. Germline loops: CDR1 SGHDT, CDR2 YYEEEE. V shed 3 bases, J shed 5 bases, and the junction held 17 bases outside the gene matches. The CDR3 loop spans 19 amino acids.

This clone turned up a few times. This chain connects TRBV19 to TRBJ1-2, with a possible D match to TRBD1 (5 bases). The CDR3 totals 13 residues. The V and J ends lost 5 bases and 8 bases respectively, with 15 bases between them. Germline lookup yields CDR1 LNHDA and CDR2 SQIVND (reference sequence). For the CDR3, the DNA is TGTGCCAGTAGTTTACAGCCCGGGGGGGGCTACACCTTC. It encodes CASSLQPGGGYTF.

This clone was counted once. The chain couples TRBV27 to TRBJ2-7, with a tentative D call TRBD2 (7 bases). The V end was cut by 3 bases, the J end by 3 bases, with 12 bases between. Germline CDR1 reads MNHEY; CDR2 reads SMNVEV (reference sequence). The CDR3 has 14 residues. The DNA for the CDR3 is TGTGCCAGCAGTTTCGGCGGGGGCAGCTACGAGCAGTACTTC. Its translation: CASSFGGGSYEQYF.

The chain links TRBV7-2 to TRBJ1-1; possibly TRBD1 for D (6 bases). The V end lost 7 bases, the J end lost 6 bases, and 24 bases lay between the germline ends. CDR3 length: 16 amino acids. Looked up from germline, CDR1 is SGHTA and CDR2 is FQGNSA. The CDR3 DNA reads as TGTGCCAGCACCAGCTGGGGGGGCGGTGGGTTGTCTGAAGCTTTCTTT. Protein: CASTSWGGGGLSEAFF. The full variable domain, completed using reference TRBV7-2 and TRBJ1-1, is GAGVSQSPSNKVTEKGKDVELRCDPISGHTALYWYRQSLGQGLEFLIYFQGNSAPDKSGLPSDRFSAERTGGSVSTLTIQRTQQEDSAVYLCASTSWGGGGLSEAFFGQGTRLTVV.

The genes are TRBV6-1 and TRBJ2-7; no reliable D call. Trimming removed 1 base at V and 6 bases at J, with 4 bases between. This CDR3 region has 11 residues. Germline values: CDR1 MNHNS, CDR2 SASEGT. The CDR3 region is CASSEGFEQYF. The CDR3 DNA reads as TGTGCCAGCAGTGAAGGGTTCGAGCAGTACTTC.

The CDR3 nucleotides are TGTGCCAGCAGCTTAGGCGGACTAGCGGGGAGGGATACGCAGTATTTT. Amino acids: CASSLGGLAGRDTQYF. The genes are TRBV13 and TRBJ2-3; 12 bases align to TRBD2. V trimming: 0 bases; J trimming: 6 bases; junction bases outside the gene matches: 4. The CDR3 extends over 16 amino acids. Germline assignment: CDR1 PRHDT and CDR2 FYEKMQ (reference sequence).

The chain has TRBV27 and TRBJ1-1; 8 bases fit TRBD1. J gave up 4 bases and V 4 bases, and 5 bases lay outside the gene matches. The CDR3 totals 14 residues. Germline V CDR1 and CDR2: MNHEY, SMNVEV (reference sequence). CDR3 DNA: TGTGCCAGCAGTTCACGGACAGGGATCACTGAAGCTTTCTTT. Its protein product is CASSSRTGITEAFF.

This chain links TRBV19 with TRBJ1-2; D gene uncertain. Trimming left V 5 bases short and J 3 bases short, with 7 bases between. The CDR3 length is 12 residues. CDR1 LNHDA and CDR2 SQIVND come from the germline V gene (reference sequence). The CDR3 nucleotides are TGTGCCAGTAGTTCCTTTGACTATGGCTACACCTTC. Protein: CASSSFDYGYTF.

This chain links TRBV27 with TRBJ1-1; D unresolved. The CDR3 length is 12 residues. Germline V gene sequence: CDR1 MNHEY, CDR2 SMNVEV (reference sequence). In nucleotides, the CDR3 is TGTGTGACGGCGGAGAGGAACACTGAAGCTTTCTTT. This encodes CVTAERNTEAFF.

This clone came up once. The chain links TRBV6-4 to TRBJ2-6; no clear D gene. The germline CDR1 and CDR2 sequences are MRHNA and SNTAGT. CDR3 length: 15 amino acids. Trimming removed 4 bases from V and 4 bases from J, with 11 bases in between. CDR3 region: CASSAKGSGANVLTF. The CDR3 coding sequence is TGTGCCAGCAGTGCTAAGGGCTCGGGGGCCAACGTCCTGACTTTC.

The chain employs TRBV9 and TRBJ2-6; D unclear. The CDR3 spans 14 residues. Per germline, CDR1 SGDLS and CDR2 YYNGEE. Trimming stripped 0 bases from V and 2 bases from J, with 3 bases between. The CDR3 sequence is CASSVGAGANVLTF. The CDR3 region has the DNA TGTGCCAGCAGCGTAGGGGCTGGGGCCAACGTCCTGACTTTC.

The rearrangement joins TRBV9 to TRBJ1-2; D might be TRBD1 (5 bases). V was pared by 3 bases and J by 4 bases, with 16 bases between. CDR1 and CDR2 (germline): SGDLS, YYNGEE. The length of the CDR3 is 15 residues. The CDR3 region has the DNA TGTGCCAGCAGCGCATATGCGGGACTCGGCTATGGCTACACCTTC. Translation: CASSAYAGLGYGYTF.

This sequence joins TRBV9 and TRBJ1-6, with TRBD1 as a possible D gene (6 bases). V was clipped by 0 bases and J by 10 bases, with 14 bases between them. CDR1 and CDR2 (germline): SGDLS, YYNGEE. CDR3 size: 15 residues. DNA for the CDR3: TGTGCCAGCAGCGTAGATTGGGCAGGGGACTCACCCCTCCACTTT. Encoded protein: CASSVDWAGDSPLHF.

This rearrangement joins TRBV11-3 to TRBJ2-5; a possible D gene is TRBD2 (6 bases). The germline V gene encodes CDR1 SGHNT and CDR2 YENEEA. The CDR3 contains 13 residues. V lost 0 bases, J lost 9 bases, and 11 bases lay in between. CDR3 nucleotides: TGTGCCAGCAGCTTAGATCTGGGCGGGGCCCAGTACTTC. It yields the protein CASSLDLGGAQYF.

This chain joins TRBV5-1 and TRBJ2-1; the D is unclear. In germline, CDR1 is SGHRS, CDR2 YFSETQ. There are 15 residues in the CDR3. With 0 bases removed from V and 7 bases from J, the gap between germline ends came to 14 bases. In nucleotides, the CDR3 is TGCGCCAGCAGCTTGGCGTTGCAGTCTGGGAATGAGCAGTTCTTC. It specifies CASSLALQSGNEQFF.

V and J are TRBV6-5 and TRBJ1-1, with TRBD1 matching over 11 bases. The CDR3 consists of 14 residues. With 6 bases clipped from V and 2 bases from J, the junction kept 2 bases outside the gene matches. The germline V gene has CDR1 MNHEY and CDR2 SVGAGI. CDR3 coding DNA: TGTGCCAGCAGGGGGACAGGGGGAAACACTGAAGCTTTCTTT. Protein product: CASRGTGGNTEAFF.

V gene TRBV7-6 combines with J gene TRBJ2-5; D uncertain. The J call may be mistaken, given a closer DNA end match to TRBJ2-7. CDR3 length: 15 residues. Germline values: CDR1 SGHVS, CDR2 FNYEAQ. The CDR3 bases are TGTGCCAGCAGCTTAGCCGAGGCCCGCTCCTACGAGCAGTACTTC. As protein: CASSLAEARSYEQYF.

This chain uses TRBV19 with TRBJ1-2; 8 bases are shared with TRBD1. This CDR3 is built from 15 residues. Germline lookup yields CDR1 LNHDA and CDR2 SQIVND (reference sequence). Trimming took 5 bases from V and 7 from J; bases not matched to a gene: 12. The CDR3 coding sequence is TGTGCCAGTAGTTGGTCGCGGACAGGGAATGGTGGCTACACCTTC. Its protein is CASSWSRTGNGGYTF.